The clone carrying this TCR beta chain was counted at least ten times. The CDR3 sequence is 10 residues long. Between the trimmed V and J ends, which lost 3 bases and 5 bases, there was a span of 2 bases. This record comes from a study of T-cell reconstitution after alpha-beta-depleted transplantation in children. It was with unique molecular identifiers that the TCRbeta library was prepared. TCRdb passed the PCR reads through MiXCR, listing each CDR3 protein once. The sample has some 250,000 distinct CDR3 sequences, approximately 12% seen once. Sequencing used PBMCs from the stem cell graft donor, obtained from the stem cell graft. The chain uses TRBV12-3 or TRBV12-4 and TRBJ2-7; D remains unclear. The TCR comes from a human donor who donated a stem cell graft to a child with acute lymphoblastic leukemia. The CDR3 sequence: CASSLHEQYF. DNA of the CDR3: TGTGCCAGCAGTTTGCACGAGCAGTACTTC.